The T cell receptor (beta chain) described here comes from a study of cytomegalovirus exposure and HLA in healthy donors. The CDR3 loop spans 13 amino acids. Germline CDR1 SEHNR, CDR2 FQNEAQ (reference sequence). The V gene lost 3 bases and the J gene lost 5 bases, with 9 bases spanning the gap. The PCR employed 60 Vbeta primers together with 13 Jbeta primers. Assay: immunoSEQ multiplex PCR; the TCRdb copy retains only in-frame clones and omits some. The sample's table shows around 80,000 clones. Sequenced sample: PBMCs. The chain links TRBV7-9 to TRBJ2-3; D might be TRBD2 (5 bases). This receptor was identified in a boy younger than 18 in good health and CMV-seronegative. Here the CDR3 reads CASSFGEIDTQYF. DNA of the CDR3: TGTGCCAGCAGCTTTGGGGAGATAGATACGCAGTATTTT.